This is a list of T cell receptor beta chains from one sample in a study of tumour-infiltrating T cells in Burkitt lymphoma. Repertoires were generated with immunoSEQ multiplex PCR, while TCRdb's copy carries only in-frame clones and drops some. The sample has about 1,300 clones, approximately 81% seen once. Sequencing used tumor tissue. The source of these receptors is a human donor with Burkitt lymphoma. CDR3s include the opening cysteine and the closing phenylalanine or tryptophan. The D gene is left open where the match is weak. Only some rows state a clone size, as once, few, many or a class for expanded clones.

TRBJ2-7	NA	NA	TRBV6-5	TGTGCCAGCAGCACGGGGTCAGGGGTTTACGAGCAGTACTTC	CASSTGSGVYEQYF
TRBJ1-1	NA	NA	TRBV7-8	TGTGCCAGCAGCTTAGGCAAAAGAAAGAGGTTGAACACTGAAGCTTTCTTT	CASSLGKRKRLNTEAFF
TRBJ2-1	NA	NA	TRBV20-1	TGCAGATGTATCGGGGGAAATGAGCAGTTCTTC	CRCIGGNEQFF
TRBJ1-1	NA	TRBD1	TRBV30	TGTGCCTGGAGGACACCACCGGGACAGCCCAGGAGGGCTGAAGCTTTCTTT	CAWRTPPGQPRRAEAFF
TRBJ1-2	once	NA	TRBV11-2	TGTGCCAGCAGCTTGGGGGGGGCAGGGGACTTCTTCTATGGCTACACCTTC	CASSLGGAGDFFYGYTF
TRBJ1-4	NA	NA	TRBV7-9	TGTGCCAGCAGCATGAGGGAGGGCAGTGAAAAACTGTTTTTT	CASSMREGSEKLFF
TRBJ2-4	NA	NA	TRBV4-1	TGCGCCAGCAGCCAGGGCCCTCTAGCCAAAAACATTCAGTACTTC	CASSQGPLAKNIQYF
TRBJ1-5	NA	NA	TRBV10-2	TGCGCCAGCAGTGAGAAACACCGTAGCCCCATGGGGCCCCAGCATTTT	CASSEKHRSPMGPQHF
TRBJ2-5	NA	TRBD1	TRBV4-1	TGCGCCAGCAGCCGACTCCGGGACAGGGGCAGGGAGACCCAGTACTTC	CASSRLRDRGRETQYF
TRBJ1-1	NA	NA	TRBV10-3	TGTGCCATCAGTAAACAGGGATCCCTTTCGAACACTGAAGCTTTCTTT	CAISKQGSLSNTEAFF
TRBJ2-5	NA	NA	TRBV11-1	TGTGCCAGCAGCCGCGGACGGCAGTACCAAGAGACCCAGTACTTC	CASSRGRQYQETQYF
TRBJ1-2	NA	NA	TRBV7-8	TGTGCCAGCAGCTTAATCGGGACACTCAACTTCTATGGCTACACCTTC	CASSLIGTLNFYGYTF
TRBJ2-5	NA	TRBD2	TRBV29-1	TGCAGCGTTTCCCGGACTAGGCAAGAGACCCAGTACTTC	CSVSRTRQETQYF
TRBJ2-3	NA	TRBD1	TRBV7-4	TGTGCCAGCAGCTTTGACTGGGACAGCTTGCGTCATACGCAGTATTTT	CASSFDWDSLRHTQYF
TRBJ2-1	NA	TRBD2	TRBV7-2	TGTGCCAGCAGCTTTTTAGCGGGAGGGCCCGATGAGCAGTTCTTC	CASSFLAGGPDEQFF
TRBJ1-2	NA	TRBD1	TRBV29-1	TGCAGCGTTGAAGTCGGGACAGGGGGGTACTATGGCTACACCTTC	CSVEVGTGGYYGYTF
TRBJ2-3	NA	NA	TRBV7-9	TGTGCCAGCAGCCCAGCGGGACTCCAGGGGCGGGTGCAGTATTTT	CASSPAGLQGRVQYF
TRBJ1-6	NA	NA	TRBV30	TGTGCCTGGAGTGTACTGGCGGGGCCGGAAAATTCACCCCTCCACTTT	CAWSVLAGPENSPLHF
TRBJ1-1	few	TRBD1	TRBV5-6	TGTGCCAGCAGTTATACAGGGGGCACTGAAGCTTTCTTT	CASSYTGGTEAFF
TRBJ2-7	NA	NA	TRBV7-9	TGTGCCAGCAGCTTCGGGGTGTACGAGCAGTACTTC	CASSFGVYEQYF
TRBJ2-6	large	TRBD1	TRBV30	TGTGCCTGGAGTCAGGGACAGGGCCTAGCCAACGTCCTGACTTTC	CAWSQGQGLANVLTF
TRBJ2-2	NA	NA	TRBV15	TGTGCCACCAGCAGAATCACGGGGGAGCTGTTTTTT	CATSRITGELFF
TRBJ1-1	NA	NA	TRBV6-5	TGTGCCAGCAGGATCCATGGGGTCACTGAAGCTTTCTTT	CASRIHGVTEAFF
TRBJ2-1	NA	TRBD2	TRBV9	TGTGCCAGCAGCTCTAGACTAGCGGAAAGCTCCTACAATGAGCAGTTCTTC	CASSSRLAESSYNEQFF